This T cell receptor beta chain comes out of a study of cytotoxic CD8 clonotypes in ibrutinib-treated CLL. Study summary: Around 12 relapsed/refractory, 15 treatment-naive; 17 IGHV unmutated. The average sample held roughly 250,000 productive templates and almost 95,000 productive rearrangements.

Remarks on this clone: The antigen remains undetermined.

Sequencing used immunoSEQ multiplex PCR; TCRdb keeps in-frame clones, though not all of them. This sample carries some 150,000 clones, around three quarters of them seen once, and the ten largest clones take roughly 13%. Broader study findings: Among the clonotypes, public ones were uncommon and contracted or held stable on treatment. Clonality rose at ibrutinib response, held steady in sustained remission, and fell toward baseline at progression.

The CDR3 sequence is 15 residues long. The V gene's germline CDR1 is MNHEY and CDR2 SMNVEV (reference sequence). After removal of 0 bases from V and 6 bases from J, the junction contained 7 bases not matched to a gene. The clonotype originates from a human donor with chronic lymphocytic leukemia. The material was PBMCs, obtained after 12 months of ibrutinib treatment. V gene TRBV27 combines with J gene TRBJ2-7; 8 positions match TRBD1. The CDR3 is CASSLSRTGRSEQYF. The CDR3, as DNA: TGTGCCAGCAGTTTATCGCGGACAGGGCGCTCCGAGCAGTACTTC.